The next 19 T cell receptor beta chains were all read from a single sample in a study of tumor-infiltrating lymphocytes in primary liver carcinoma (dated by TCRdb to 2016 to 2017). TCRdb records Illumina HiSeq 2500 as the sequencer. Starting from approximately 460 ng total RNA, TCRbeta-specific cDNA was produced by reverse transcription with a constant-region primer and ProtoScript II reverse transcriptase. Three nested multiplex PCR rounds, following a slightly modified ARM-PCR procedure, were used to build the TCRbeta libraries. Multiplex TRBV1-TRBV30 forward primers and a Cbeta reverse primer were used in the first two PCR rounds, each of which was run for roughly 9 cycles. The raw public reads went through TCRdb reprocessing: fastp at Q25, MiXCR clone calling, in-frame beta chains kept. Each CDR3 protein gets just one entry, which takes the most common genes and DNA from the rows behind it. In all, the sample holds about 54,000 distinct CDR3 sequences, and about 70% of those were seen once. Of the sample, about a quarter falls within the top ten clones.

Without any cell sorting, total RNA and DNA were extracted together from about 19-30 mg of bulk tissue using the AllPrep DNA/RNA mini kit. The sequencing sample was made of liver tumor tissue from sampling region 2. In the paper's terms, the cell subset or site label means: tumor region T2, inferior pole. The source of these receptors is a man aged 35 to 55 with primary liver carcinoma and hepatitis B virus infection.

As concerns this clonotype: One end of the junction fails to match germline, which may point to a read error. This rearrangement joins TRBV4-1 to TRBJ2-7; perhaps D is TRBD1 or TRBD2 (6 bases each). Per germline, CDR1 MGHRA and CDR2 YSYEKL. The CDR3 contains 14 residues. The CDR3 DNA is TGCGGCAGCAGCCGGGGGCTAGATCTGGGCGAGCAGTATTTC. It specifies CGSSRGLDLGEQYF.

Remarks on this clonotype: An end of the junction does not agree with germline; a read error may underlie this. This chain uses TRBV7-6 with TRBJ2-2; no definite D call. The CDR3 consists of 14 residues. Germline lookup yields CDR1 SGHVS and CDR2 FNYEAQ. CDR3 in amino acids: CTSSPRPTVGELFF. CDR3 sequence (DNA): TGTACCAGCAGCCCCCGGCCCACCGTGGGGGAGCTGTTTTTT.

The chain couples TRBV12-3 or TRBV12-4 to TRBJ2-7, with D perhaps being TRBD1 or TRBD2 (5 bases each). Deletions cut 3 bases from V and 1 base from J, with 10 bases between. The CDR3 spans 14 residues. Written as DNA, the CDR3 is TGTGCCAGCAGTTTGGGGGATGGATCCTACGAGCAGTACTTC. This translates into CASSLGDGSYEQYF.

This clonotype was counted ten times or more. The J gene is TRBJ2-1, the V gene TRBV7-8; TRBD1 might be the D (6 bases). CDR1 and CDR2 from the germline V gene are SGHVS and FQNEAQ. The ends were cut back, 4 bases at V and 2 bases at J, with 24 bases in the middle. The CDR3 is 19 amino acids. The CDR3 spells CASSSYRPLRGKPYNEQFF. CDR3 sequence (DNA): TGTGCCAGCAGCTCGTATAGGCCTTTGAGGGGGAAACCCTACAATGAGCAGTTCTTC.

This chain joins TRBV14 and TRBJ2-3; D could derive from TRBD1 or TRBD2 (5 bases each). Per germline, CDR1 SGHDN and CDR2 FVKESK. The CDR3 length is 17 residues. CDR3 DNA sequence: TGTGTCAGTAGCCATAATCCCGGGACCACTAGCACAGATACGCAGTATTTT. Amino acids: CVSSHNPGTTSTDTQYF.

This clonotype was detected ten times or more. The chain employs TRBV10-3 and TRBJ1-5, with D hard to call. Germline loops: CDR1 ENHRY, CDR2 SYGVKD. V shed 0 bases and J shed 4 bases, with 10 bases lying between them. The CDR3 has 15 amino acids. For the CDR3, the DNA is TGTGCCATCAGTGAGTCGCGGGTCTCAAATCAGCCCCAGCATTTT. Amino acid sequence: CAISESRVSNQPQHF.

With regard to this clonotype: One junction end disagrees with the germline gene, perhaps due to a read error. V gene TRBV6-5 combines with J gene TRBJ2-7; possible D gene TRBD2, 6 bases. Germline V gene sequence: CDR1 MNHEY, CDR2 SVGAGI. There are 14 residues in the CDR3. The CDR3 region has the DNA TGTGTCTCCAGGCCGGAGGGACCAGCCTACGAGCAGTATTTC. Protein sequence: CVSRPEGPAYEQYF.

The CDR3: CATASPVGASEQYF. The CDR3 DNA sequence: TGCGCCACCGCATCGCCGGTGGGAGCTTCCGAGCAGTACTTC. The V gene is TRBV5-1, the J gene TRBJ2-7; tentative D call: TRBD2 (5 bases). This CDR3 region has 14 residues. CDR1 and CDR2 (germline): SGHRS, YFSETQ. Trimming stripped 9 bases from V and 6 bases from J, with 22 bases between.

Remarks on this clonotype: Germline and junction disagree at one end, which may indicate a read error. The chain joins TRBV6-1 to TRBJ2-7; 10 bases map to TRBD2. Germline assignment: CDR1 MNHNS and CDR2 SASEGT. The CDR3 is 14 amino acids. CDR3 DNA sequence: TGTGTCAGTAGTCCTGGACTAGCGGCCTACGAACAGTACTTC. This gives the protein CVSSPGLAAYEQYF.

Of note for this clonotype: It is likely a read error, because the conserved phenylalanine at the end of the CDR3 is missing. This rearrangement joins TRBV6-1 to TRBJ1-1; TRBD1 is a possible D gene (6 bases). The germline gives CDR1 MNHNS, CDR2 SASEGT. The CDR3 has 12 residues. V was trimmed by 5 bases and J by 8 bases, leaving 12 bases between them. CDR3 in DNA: TGTGCCAGCAGTTCGAGGGGGAAAGAAGCTTTCTAT. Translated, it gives CASSSRGKEAFY.

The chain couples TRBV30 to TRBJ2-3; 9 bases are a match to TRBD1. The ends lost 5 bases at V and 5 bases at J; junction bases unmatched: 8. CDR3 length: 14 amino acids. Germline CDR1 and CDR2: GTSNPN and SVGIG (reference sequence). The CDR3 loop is CAWGATGGEDTQYF. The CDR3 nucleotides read TGTGCCTGGGGTGCAACAGGGGGCGAAGATACGCAGTATTTT.

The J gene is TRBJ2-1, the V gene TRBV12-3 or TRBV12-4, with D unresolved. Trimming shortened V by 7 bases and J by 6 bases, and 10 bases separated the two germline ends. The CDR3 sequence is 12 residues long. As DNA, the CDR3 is TGTGCCAGCACTCCTTTCTTCAATGAGCAGTTCTTC. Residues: CASTPFFNEQFF.

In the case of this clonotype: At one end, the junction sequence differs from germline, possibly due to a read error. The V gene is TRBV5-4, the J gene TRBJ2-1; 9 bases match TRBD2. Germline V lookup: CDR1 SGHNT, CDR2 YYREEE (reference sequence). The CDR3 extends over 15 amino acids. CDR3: CARSDRLAEYNGQFF. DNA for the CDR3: TGTGCCAGAAGCGATCGACTAGCGGAATACAATGGGCAGTTCTTC.

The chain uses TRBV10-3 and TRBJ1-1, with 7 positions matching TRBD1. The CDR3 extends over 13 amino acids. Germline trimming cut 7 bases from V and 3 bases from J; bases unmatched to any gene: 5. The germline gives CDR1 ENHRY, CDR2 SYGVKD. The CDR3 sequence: CAINDRADTEAFF. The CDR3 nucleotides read TGTGCCATCAATGACAGGGCGGACACTGAAGCTTTCTTT.

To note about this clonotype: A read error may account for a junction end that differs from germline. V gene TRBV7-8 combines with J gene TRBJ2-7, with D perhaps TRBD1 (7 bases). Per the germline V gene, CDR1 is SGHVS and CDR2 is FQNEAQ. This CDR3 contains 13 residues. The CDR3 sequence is CASRGDTSYEQHF. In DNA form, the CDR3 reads TGCGCCAGCAGGGGGGATACATCCTACGAGCAGCACTTC.

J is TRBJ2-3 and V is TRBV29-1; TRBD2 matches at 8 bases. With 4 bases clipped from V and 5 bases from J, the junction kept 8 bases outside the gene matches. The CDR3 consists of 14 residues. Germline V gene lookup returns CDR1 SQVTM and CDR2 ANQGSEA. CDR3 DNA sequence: TGCAGCGTTGGAAGGACTAGCCCGGAAGATACGCAGTATTTT. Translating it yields CSVGRTSPEDTQYF.

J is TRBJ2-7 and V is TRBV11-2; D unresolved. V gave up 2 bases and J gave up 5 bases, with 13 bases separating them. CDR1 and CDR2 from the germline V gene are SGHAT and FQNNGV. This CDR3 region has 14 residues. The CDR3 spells CASSLNAGANEQYF. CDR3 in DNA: TGTGCCAGCAGCTTAAACGCCGGAGCCAACGAGCAGTACTTC.

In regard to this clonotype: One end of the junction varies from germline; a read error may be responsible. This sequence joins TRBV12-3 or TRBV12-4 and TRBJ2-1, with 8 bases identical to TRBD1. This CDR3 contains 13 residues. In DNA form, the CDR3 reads TGCGCCAGCAACACTGACAGGGGTAATGAGCAGTTCTTC. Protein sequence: CASNTDRGNEQFF.

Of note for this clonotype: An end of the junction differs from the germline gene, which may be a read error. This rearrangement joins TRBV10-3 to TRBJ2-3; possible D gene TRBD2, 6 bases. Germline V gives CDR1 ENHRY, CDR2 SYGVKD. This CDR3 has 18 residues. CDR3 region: CAISARILVGLNTDTQYF. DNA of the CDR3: TGTGCCATCAGTGCGCGGATTTTAGTGGGACTTAACACAGATACGCAGTATTTC.